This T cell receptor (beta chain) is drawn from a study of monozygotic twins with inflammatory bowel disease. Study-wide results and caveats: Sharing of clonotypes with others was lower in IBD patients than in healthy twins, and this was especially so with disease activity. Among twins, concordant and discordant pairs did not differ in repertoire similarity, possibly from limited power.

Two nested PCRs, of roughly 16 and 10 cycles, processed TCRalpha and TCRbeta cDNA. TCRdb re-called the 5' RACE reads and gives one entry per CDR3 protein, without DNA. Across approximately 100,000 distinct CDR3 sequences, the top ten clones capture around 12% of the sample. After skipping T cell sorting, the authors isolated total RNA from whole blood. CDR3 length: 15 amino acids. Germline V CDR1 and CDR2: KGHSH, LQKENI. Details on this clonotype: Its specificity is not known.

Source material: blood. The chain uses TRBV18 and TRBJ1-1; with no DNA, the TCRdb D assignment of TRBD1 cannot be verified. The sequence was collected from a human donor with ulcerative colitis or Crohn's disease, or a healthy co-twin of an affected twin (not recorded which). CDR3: CASSPLRGDGTEAFF.